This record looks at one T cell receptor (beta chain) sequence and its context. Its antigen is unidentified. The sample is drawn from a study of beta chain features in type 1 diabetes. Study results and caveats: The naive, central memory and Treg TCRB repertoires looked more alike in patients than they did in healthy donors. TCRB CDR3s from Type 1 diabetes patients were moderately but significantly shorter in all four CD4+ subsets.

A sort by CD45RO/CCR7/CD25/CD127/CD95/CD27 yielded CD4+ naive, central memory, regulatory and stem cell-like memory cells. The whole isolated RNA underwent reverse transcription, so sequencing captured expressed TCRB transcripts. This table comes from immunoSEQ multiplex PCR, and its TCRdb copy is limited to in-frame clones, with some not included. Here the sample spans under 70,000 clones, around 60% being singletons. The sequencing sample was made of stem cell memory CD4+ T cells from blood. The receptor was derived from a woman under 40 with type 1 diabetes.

The CDR3 DNA reads as TGTGCCAGCAGCCGCAGGGGAAGCACAGATACGCAGTATTTT. Its protein product is CASSRRGSTDTQYF. This chain joins TRBV5-6 and TRBJ2-3, with D possibly matching TRBD1 (6 bases). The CDR3 extends over 14 amino acids. Germline CDR1 SGHDT, CDR2 YYEEEE. Trimming shortened V by 4 bases and J by 0 bases, and 9 bases separated the two germline ends.